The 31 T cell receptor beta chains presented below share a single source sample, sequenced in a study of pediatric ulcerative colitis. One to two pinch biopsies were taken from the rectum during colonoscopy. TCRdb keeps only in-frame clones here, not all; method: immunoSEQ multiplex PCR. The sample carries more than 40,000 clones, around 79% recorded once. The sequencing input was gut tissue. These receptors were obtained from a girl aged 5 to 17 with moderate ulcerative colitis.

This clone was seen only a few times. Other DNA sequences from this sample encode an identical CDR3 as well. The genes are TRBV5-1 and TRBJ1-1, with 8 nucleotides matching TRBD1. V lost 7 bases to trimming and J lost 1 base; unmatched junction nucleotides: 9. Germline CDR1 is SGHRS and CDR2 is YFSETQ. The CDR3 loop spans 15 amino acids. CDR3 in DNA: TGCGCCAGCTCCCTTCAGGGGGCGCGGAACACTGAAGCTTTCTTT. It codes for CASSLQGARNTEAFF.

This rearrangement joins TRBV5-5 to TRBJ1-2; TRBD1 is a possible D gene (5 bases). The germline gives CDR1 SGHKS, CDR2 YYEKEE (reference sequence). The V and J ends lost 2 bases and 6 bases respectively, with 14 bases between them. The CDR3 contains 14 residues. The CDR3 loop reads CASSFTGTRNGYTF. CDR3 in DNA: TGTGCCAGCAGCTTCACCGGGACCAGGAATGGCTACACCTTC.

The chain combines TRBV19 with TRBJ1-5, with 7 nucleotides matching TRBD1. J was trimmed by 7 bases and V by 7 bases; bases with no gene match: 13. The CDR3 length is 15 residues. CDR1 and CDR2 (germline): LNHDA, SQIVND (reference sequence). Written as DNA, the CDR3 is TGTGCCAGTACTAGAGACGGACAGGAAAACCAGCCCCAGCATTTT. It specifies CASTRDGQENQPQHF.

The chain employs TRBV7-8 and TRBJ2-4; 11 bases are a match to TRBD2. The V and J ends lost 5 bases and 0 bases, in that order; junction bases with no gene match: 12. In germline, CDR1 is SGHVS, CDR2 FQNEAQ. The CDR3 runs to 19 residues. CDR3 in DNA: TGTGCCAGCAGCCCCCTCGGACTAGCGGGTATGGTAGCCAAAAACATTCAGTACTTC. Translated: CASSPLGLAGMVAKNIQYF.

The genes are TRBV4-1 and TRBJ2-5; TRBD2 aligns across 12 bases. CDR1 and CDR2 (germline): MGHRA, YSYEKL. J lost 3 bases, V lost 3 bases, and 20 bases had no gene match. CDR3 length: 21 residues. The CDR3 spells CASSHPIVRLAGGQGEETQYF. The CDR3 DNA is TGCGCCAGCAGCCATCCGATAGTCCGTCTAGCGGGGGGGCAAGGAGAAGAGACCCAGTACTTC.

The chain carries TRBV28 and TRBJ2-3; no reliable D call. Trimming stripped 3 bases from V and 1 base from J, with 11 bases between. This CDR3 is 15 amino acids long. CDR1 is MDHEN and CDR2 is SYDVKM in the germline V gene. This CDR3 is CASSFLGGGTDTQYF. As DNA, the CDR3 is TGTGCCAGCAGTTTCTTAGGCGGTGGCACAGATACGCAGTATTTT. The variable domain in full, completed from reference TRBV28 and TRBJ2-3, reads DVKVTQSSRYLVKRTGEKVFLECVQDMDHENMFWYRQDPGLGLRLIYFSYDVKMKEKGDIPEGYSVSREKKERFSLILESASTNQTSMYLCASSFLGGGTDTQYFGPGTRLTVL.

The CDR3 region is CAWSVGGTGNTIYF. CDR3 sequence (DNA): TGTGCCTGGAGTGTGGGAGGGACTGGAAACACCATATATTTT. The chain couples TRBV30 to TRBJ1-3; D is undetermined. V was clipped by 0 bases and J by 2 bases, with 8 bases between them. The germline gives CDR1 GTSNPN, CDR2 SVGIG (reference sequence). The CDR3 extends over 14 amino acids. The full variable domain, with the rest looked up from reference TRBV30 and TRBJ1-3, is SQTIHQWPATLVQPVGSPLSLECTVEGTSNPNLYWYRQAAGRGLQLLFYSVGIGQISSEVPQNLSASRPQDRQFILSSKKLLLSDSGFYLCAWSVGGTGNTIYFGEGSWLTVV.

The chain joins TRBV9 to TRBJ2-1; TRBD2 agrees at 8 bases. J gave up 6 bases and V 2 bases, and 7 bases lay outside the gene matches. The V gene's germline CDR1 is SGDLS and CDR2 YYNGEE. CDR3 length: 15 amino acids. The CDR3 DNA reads TGTGCCAGCAGCGTCGGGACTAGTGTTGGCAATGAGCAGTTCTTC. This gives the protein CASSVGTSVGNEQFF.

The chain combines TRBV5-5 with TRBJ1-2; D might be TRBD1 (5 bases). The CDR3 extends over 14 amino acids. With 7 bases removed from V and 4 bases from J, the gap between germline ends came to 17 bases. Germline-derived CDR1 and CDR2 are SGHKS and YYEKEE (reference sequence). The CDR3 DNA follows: TGTGCCAGCGGCGGGACGGAGGTGTCCTATGGCTACACCTTC. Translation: CASGGTEVSYGYTF.

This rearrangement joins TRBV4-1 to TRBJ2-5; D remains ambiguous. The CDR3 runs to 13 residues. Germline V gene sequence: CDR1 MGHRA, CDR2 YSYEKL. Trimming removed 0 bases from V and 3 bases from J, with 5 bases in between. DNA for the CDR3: TGCGCCAGCAGCCAAGACAGTGAAGAGACCCAGTACTTC. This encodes CASSQDSEETQYF.

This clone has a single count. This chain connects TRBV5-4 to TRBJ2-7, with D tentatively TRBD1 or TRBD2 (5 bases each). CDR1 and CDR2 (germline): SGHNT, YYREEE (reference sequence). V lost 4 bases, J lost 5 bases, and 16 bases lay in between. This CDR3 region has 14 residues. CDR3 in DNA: TGTGCCAGCAGCCCCAGGGCAGGGAGCAACGAGCAGTACTTC. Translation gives CASSPRAGSNEQYF.

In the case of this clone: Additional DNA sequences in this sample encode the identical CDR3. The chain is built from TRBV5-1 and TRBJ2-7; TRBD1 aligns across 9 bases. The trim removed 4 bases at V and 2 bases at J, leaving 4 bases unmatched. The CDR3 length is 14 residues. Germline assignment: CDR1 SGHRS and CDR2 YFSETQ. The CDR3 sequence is CASSIGTGTYEQYF. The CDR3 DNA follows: TGCGCCAGCAGCATCGGGACAGGGACCTACGAGCAGTACTTC.

The CDR3 DNA is TGTGCCAGCAGCTCCGGGACTTTTGCCTACAATGAGCAGTTCTTC. Amino acids: CASSSGTFAYNEQFF. The chain joins TRBV5-8 to TRBJ2-1; maybe TRBD2 (6 bases). The germline gives CDR1 SGHTS, CDR2 YDEGEE. Deletions cut 3 bases from V and 2 bases from J, with 12 bases between. The CDR3 has 15 residues.

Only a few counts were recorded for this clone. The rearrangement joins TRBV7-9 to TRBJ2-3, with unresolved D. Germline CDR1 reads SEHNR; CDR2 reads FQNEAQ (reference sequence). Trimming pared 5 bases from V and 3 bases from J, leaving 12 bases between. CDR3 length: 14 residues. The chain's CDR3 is CASSLSWGTDTQYF. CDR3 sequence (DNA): TGTGCCAGCAGCCTGTCGTGGGGTACAGATACGCAGTATTTT.

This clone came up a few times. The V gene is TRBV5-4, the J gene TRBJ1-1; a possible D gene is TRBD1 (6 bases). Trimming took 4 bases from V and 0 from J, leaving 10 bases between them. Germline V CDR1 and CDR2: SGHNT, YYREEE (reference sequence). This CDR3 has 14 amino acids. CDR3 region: CASSLDRLNTEAFF. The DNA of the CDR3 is TGTGCCAGCAGCCTCGACAGGCTGAACACTGAAGCTTTCTTT.

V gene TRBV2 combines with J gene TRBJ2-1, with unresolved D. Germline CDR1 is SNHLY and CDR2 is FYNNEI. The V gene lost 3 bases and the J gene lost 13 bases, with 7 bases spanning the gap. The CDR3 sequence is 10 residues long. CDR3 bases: TGTGCCAGCAGTGAGACCTCCCAGTTCTTC. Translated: CASSETSQFF.

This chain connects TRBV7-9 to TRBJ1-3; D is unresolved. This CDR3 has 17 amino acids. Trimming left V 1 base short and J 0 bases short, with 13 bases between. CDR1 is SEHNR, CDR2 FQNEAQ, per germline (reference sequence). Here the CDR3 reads CASSLGRTVSSGNTIYF. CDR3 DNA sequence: TGTGCCAGCAGCTTAGGGCGCACAGTTAGCTCTGGAAACACCATATATTTT.

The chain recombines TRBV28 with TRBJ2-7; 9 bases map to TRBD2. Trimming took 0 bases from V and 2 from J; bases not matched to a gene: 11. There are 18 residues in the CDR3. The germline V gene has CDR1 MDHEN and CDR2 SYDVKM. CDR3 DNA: TGTGCCAGCAGTTTATGGTCTATCCTAGCGGGGAAGGCCTACGAGCAGTACTTC. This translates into CASSLWSILAGKAYEQYF.

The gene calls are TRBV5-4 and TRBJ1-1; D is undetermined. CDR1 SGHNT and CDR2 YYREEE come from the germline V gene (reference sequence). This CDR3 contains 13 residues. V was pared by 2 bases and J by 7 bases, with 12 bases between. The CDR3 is CASSFRTGDEAFF. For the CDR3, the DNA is TGTGCCAGCAGCTTTCGGACGGGAGATGAAGCTTTCTTT.

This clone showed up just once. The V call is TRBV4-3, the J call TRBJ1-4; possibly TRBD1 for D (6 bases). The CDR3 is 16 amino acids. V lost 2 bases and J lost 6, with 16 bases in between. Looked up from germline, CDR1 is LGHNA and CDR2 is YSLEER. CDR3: CASSQREGVFDEKLFF. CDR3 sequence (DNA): TGCGCCAGCAGCCAAAGGGAGGGGGTTTTCGATGAAAAACTGTTTTTT.

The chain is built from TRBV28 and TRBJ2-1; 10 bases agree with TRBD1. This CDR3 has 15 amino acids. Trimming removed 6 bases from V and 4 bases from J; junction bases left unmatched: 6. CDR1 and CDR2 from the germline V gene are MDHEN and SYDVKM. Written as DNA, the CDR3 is TGTGCCAGCAGCTCCCGGGACAGGGGTTACAATGAGCAGTTCTTC. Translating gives CASSSRDRGYNEQFF.

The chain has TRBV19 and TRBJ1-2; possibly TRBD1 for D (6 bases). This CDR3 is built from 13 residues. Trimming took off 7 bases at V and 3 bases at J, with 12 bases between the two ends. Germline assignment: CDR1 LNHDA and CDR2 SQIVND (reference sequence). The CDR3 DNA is TGTGCCAGTACGGGGGCCCCCTACTATGGCTACACCTTC. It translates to CASTGAPYYGYTF. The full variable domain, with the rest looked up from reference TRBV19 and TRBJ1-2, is DGGITQSPKYLFRKEGQNVTLSCEQNLNHDAMYWYRQDPGQGLRLIYYSQIVNDFQKGDIAEGYSVSREKKESFPLTVTSAQKNPTAFYLCASTGAPYYGYTFGSGTRLTVV.

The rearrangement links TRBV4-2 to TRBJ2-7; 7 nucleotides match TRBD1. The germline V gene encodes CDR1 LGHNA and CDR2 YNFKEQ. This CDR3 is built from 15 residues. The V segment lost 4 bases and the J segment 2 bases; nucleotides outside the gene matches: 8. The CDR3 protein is CASSPTTGTAYEQYF. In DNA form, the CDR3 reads TGTGCCAGCAGCCCAACTACCGGGACAGCCTACGAGCAGTACTTC.

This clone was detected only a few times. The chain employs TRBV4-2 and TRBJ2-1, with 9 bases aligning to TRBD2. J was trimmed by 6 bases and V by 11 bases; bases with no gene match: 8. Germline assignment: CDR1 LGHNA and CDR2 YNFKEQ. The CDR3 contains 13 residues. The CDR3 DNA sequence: TGTGCCTGTAGGGGTAGCGGGAGCAATGAGCAGTTCTTC. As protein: CACRGSGSNEQFF.

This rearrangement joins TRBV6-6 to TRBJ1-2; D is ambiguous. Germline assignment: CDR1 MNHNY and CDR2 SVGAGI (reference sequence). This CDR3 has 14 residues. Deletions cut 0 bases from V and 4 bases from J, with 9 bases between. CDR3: CASSYSRISYGYTF. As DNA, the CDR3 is TGTGCCAGCAGTTACTCGAGGATTAGCTATGGCTACACCTTC.

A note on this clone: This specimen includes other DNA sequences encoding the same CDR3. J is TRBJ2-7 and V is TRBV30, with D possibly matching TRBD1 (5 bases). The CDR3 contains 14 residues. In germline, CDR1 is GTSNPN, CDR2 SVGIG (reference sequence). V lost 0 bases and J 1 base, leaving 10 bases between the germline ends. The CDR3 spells CAWSVLQGSYEQYF. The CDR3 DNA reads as TGTGCCTGGAGTGTACTGCAGGGATCCTACGAGCAGTACTTC.

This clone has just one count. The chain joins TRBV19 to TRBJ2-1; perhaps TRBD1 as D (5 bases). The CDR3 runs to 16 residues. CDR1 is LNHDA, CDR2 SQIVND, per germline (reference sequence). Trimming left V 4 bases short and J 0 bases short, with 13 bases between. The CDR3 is CASSKWQGDSYNEQFF. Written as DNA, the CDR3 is TGTGCCAGTAGTAAATGGCAGGGCGACTCCTACAATGAGCAGTTCTTC.

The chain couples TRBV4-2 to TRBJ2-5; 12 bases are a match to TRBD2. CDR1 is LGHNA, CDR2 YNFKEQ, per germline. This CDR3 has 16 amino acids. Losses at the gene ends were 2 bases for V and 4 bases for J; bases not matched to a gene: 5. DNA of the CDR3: TGTGCCAGCAGCCAACCTAGCGGGGGGGCTACAGAGACCCAGTACTTC. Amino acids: CASSQPSGGATETQYF.

CDR3 loop: CASSLVVREGLDEQFF. The CDR3 coding sequence is TGTGCCAGCAGCTTAGTTGTGCGGGAGGGCCTAGATGAGCAGTTCTTC. The chain uses TRBV7-9 and TRBJ2-1, with 9 bases matching TRBD2. The CDR3 loop spans 16 amino acids. The germline CDR1 and CDR2 sequences are SEHNR and FQNEAQ (reference sequence). With 1 base clipped from V and 8 bases from J, the junction kept 9 bases outside the gene matches.

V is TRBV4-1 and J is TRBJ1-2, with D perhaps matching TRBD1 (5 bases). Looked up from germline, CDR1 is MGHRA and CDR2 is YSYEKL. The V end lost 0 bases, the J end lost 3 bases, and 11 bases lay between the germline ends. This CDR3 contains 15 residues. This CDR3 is CASSQDEGPDYGYTF. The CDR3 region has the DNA TGCGCCAGCAGCCAAGATGAGGGACCGGACTATGGCTACACCTTC.

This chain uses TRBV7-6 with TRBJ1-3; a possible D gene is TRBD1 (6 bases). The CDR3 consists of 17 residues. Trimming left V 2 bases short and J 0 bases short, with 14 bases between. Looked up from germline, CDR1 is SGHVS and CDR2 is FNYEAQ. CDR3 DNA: TGTGCCAGCAGCTTAAGGGGGGCCCGAAACTCTGGAAACACCATATATTTT. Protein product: CASSLRGARNSGNTIYF.